Included here is one T cell receptor beta chain sequence, with context. The sample is drawn from a study of blood T cell repertoires in COVID-19. At the level of the study: COVID-19 samples from acute and convalescent phases originated in the United States, Italy and Spain. Sources were T cells, B-cell-depleted T cells, or PBMCs; the material itself was cDNA or gDNA.

The data were produced by immunoSEQ multiplex PCR, yet TCRdb's version contains in-frame clones alone and is incomplete. The sample holds 320,000 or so clones; less than 85% are singletons and the top ten take approximately 1.9%. This CDR3 region has 17 residues. The V gene end was trimmed by 4 bases and the J gene end by 4 bases; junction bases not matched to a gene: 12. Per the germline V gene, CDR1 is SGHRS and CDR2 is YFSETQ. Those enrolled, adults aged roughly 18 to 100 years, came from 20 to 25 US areas. Cohorts were determined from participant-reported clinical history. Input material: PBMCs or T cells enriched from blood (not recorded which). The sequence came from a woman aged 25 to 39 who had been exposed to COVID-19. The chain has TRBV5-1 and TRBJ1-4; TRBD1 agrees at 8 bases. The CDR3 region is CASSRNPQTGDNEKLFF. As DNA, the CDR3 is TGCGCCAGCAGCCGGAACCCCCAGACAGGGGATAATGAAAAACTGTTTTTT. Complete variable domain (other parts from reference TRBV5-1 and TRBJ1-4): KAGVTQTPRYLIKTRGQQVTLSCSPISGHRSVSWYQQTPGQGLQFLFEYFSETQRNKGNFPGRFSGRQFSNSRSEMNVSTLELGDSALYLCASSRNPQTGDNEKLFFGSGTQLSVL.